Included here is one T cell receptor beta chain sequence, with context. Sequencing was performed with immunoSEQ multiplex PCR; in TCRdb, only in-frame clones are kept and a portion is missing. The sample gives approximately 88,000 clones, 85% of which show up once; about 15% is in the top ten. Germline CDR1 is SEHNR and CDR2 is FQNEAQ (reference sequence). After removal of 4 bases from V and 5 bases from J, the junction contained 4 bases not matched to a gene. The CDR3 runs to 13 residues. This sample is part of a study of blood T cell repertoires in COVID-19. This receptor was identified in a woman aged 70 to 79 with acute or convalescent COVID-19. The chain carries TRBV7-9 and TRBJ1-2; TRBD1 aligns across 7 bases. Input material: peripheral blood. The CDR3: CASSWQGDYGYTF. The CDR3 DNA follows: TGTGCCAGCAGCTGGCAGGGGGATTATGGCTACACCTTC.